This T cell receptor (beta chain) derives from a study of blood T cell repertoires in COVID-19. For the study at large: The study drew acute and convalescent COVID-19 samples from the United States, Italy and Spain. T cells, B-cell-depleted T cells, or PBMCs provided the cDNA or gDNA that served as material.

The CDR3 contains 15 residues. V gave up 0 bases and J gave up 1 base, with 9 bases separating them. CDR1 and CDR2 from the germline V gene are MGHRA and YSYEKL. Original methodology: By means of reference gene primer amplification, nucleated cell counts were estimated. TCRdb's copy holds only in-frame clones and misses some; the assay was immunoSEQ multiplex PCR. The V and J calls and clone size come from that table; D and trimming were worked out from the DNA. The repertoire includes about 140,000 clones, around 90% of them detected once, and about 1.5% sits in the top ten. The V call is TRBV4-1, the J call TRBJ1-2; D gene ambiguous. This clonotype was obtained from a woman aged 60-75 years with acute or convalescent COVID-19. The sample taken for sequencing was peripheral blood. CDR3 protein: CASSQEIANNYGYTF. The CDR3 DNA reads as TGCGCCAGCAGCCAAGAAATAGCGAATAACTATGGCTACACCTTC.